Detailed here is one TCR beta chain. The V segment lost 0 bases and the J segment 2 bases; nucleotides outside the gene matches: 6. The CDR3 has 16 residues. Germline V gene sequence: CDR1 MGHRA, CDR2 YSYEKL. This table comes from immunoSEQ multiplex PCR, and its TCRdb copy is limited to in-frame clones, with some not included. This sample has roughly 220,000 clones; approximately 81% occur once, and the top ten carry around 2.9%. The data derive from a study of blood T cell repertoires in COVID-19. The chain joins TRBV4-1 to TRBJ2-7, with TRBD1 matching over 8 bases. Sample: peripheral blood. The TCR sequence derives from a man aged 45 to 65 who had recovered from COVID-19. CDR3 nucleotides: TGCGCCAGCAGCCAAGACCCGGGACAGGTTACCTACGAGCAGTACTTC. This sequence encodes CASSQDPGQVTYEQYF.